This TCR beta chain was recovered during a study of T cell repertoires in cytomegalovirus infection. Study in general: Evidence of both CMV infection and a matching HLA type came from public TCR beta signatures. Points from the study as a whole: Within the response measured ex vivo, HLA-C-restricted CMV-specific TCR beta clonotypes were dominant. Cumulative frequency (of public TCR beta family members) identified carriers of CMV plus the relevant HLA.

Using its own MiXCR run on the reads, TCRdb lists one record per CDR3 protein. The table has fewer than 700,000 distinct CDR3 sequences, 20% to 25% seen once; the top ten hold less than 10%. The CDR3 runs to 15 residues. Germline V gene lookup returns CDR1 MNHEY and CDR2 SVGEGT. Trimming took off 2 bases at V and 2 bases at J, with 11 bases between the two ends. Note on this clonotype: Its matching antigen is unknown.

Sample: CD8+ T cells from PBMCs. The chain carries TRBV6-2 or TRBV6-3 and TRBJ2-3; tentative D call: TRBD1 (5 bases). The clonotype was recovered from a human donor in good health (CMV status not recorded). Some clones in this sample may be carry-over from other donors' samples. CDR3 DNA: TGTGCCAGCAGTTACCAGCAGGGCTACACAGATACGCAGTATTTT. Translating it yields CASSYQQGYTDTQYF.